Below are 27 T cell receptor beta chains sequenced from a single sample in a study of cytomegalovirus exposure and HLA in healthy donors. PCR was performed using 60 Vbeta and 13 Jbeta primers. Produced via immunoSEQ multiplex PCR; TCRdb's table is partial and in-frame only. This repertoire shows 170,000 or so clones, roughly 83% found once; its top ten account for about 0.4%. Sequenced input: PBMCs. The receptors originated from a boy aged 2 to 10 in good health and CMV-seronegative.

This chain joins TRBV5-1 and TRBJ1-2; a possible D gene is TRBD1 (6 bases). The V end was cut by 1 base, the J end by 6 bases, with 16 bases between. The CDR3 extends over 15 amino acids. Germline lookup yields CDR1 SGHRS and CDR2 YFSETQ. The CDR3 DNA follows: TGCGCCAGCAGCTTGCTGGTAACAGGGCAGGATGGCTACACCTTC. Its translation is CASSLLVTGQDGYTF.

This chain uses TRBV19 with TRBJ1-3; D is unresolved. V lost 5 bases and J 0 bases, leaving 8 bases between the germline ends. Germline V gives CDR1 LNHDA, CDR2 SQIVND (reference sequence). The CDR3 runs to 14 residues. The CDR3 nucleotides are TGTGCCAGTAGTCCCAGAGGCTCTGGAAACACCATATATTTT. It is translated as CASSPRGSGNTIYF.

V and J are TRBV7-9 and TRBJ2-7; TRBD1 matches 9 bases. Germline values: CDR1 SEHNR, CDR2 FQNEAQ (reference sequence). The CDR3 is made up of 16 amino acids. V lost 5 bases and J lost 1; bases outside the gene matches: 9. The CDR3 reads CASSRTGTGPSYEQYF. DNA for the CDR3: TGTGCCAGCAGCCGAACCGGGACAGGGCCTTCCTACGAGCAGTACTTC.

This chain joins TRBV12-5 and TRBJ1-1; the D gene is possibly TRBD1 (6 bases). Germline CDR1 is LGHNT and CDR2 is FRNRAP. The V end lost 0 bases, the J end lost 6 bases, and 29 bases lay between the germline ends. This CDR3 has 20 amino acids. The CDR3 nucleotides read TGTGCTAGTGGTTTGGTACTCGTGTTAGGGACATCTCCTTCGAGCGCTGAAGCTTTCTTT. This encodes CASGLVLVLGTSPSSAEAFF.

The chain has TRBV28 and TRBJ2-7; possibly TRBD2 for D (6 bases). This CDR3 spans 16 amino acids. Trimming stripped 6 bases from V and 6 bases from J, with 24 bases between. In germline, CDR1 is MDHEN, CDR2 SYDVKM. The CDR3 DNA reads TGTGCCAGCAGAAATAAACCGGGACTGAAGACTCGCGAGCAGTACTTC. Translation gives CASRNKPGLKTREQYF.

The V and J genes are TRBV7-6 and TRBJ1-5; D may be TRBD1 (5 bases). Germline V CDR1 and CDR2: SGHVS, FNYEAQ. The V and J ends lost 5 bases and 11 bases respectively, with 16 bases between them. The CDR3 contains 13 residues. The CDR3 DNA follows: TGTGCCAGCAGCCCCGGGACTCCAGGTGCCCAGCATTTT. Protein product: CASSPGTPGAQHF.

CDR3 in DNA: TGTGCCAGTAGCAGATCTGCTTCGGGAGCATACTACAATGAGCAGTTCTTC. Amino acids: CASSRSASGAYYNEQFF. This chain connects TRBV19 to TRBJ2-1; tentatively, D is TRBD2 (6 bases). CDR1 is LNHDA and CDR2 is SQIVND in the germline V gene (reference sequence). This CDR3 comprises 17 residues. V lost 6 bases and J lost 3, with 21 bases in between. Looking up the rest from reference TRBV19 and TRBJ2-1 gives the full variable domain: DGGITQSPKYLFRKEGQNVTLSCEQNLNHDAMYWYRQDPGQGLRLIYYSQIVNDFQKGDIAEGYSVSREKKESFPLTVTSAQKNPTAFYLCASSRSASGAYYNEQFFGPGTRLTVL.

The genes are TRBV10-3 and TRBJ2-1, with 9 positions matching TRBD2. Germline V gives CDR1 ENHRY, CDR2 SYGVKD. This CDR3 is built from 13 residues. The junction had 5 bases not matched to a gene; V was cut back by 9 bases and J by 5 bases. The CDR3 protein is CAIGTSRDNEQFF. The CDR3 DNA follows: TGTGCCATAGGGACTAGCAGGGACAATGAGCAGTTCTTC.

In its sample, this clone was seen a few times. The chain carries TRBV19 and TRBJ1-5; 8 bases fit TRBD1. The CDR3 is made up of 16 amino acids. After removal of 5 bases from V and 4 bases from J, the junction contained 10 bases not matched to a gene. Germline CDR1 and CDR2: LNHDA and SQIVND (reference sequence). CDR3 nucleotides: TGTGCCAGTAGTGCAGTGACAGGGGTACGGAATCAGCCCCAGCATTTT. This codes for CASSAVTGVRNQPQHF.

The gene calls are TRBV7-2 and TRBJ2-5, with TRBD2 matching over 10 bases. After removal of 7 bases from V and 7 bases from J, the junction contained 9 bases not matched to a gene. CDR3 length: 14 residues. The germline V gene has CDR1 SGHTA and CDR2 FQGNSA. The CDR3 region is CASNPLAGEGTQYF. CDR3 bases: TGTGCCAGCAACCCGCTAGCGGGAGAGGGGACCCAGTACTTC.

The V call is TRBV5-5, the J call TRBJ1-5; no reliable D call. Germline V gene sequence: CDR1 SGHKS, CDR2 YYEKEE (reference sequence). V was clipped by 4 bases and J by 0 bases, with 5 bases between them. CDR3 length: 13 amino acids. CDR3 protein: CASSPDSNQPQHF. Written as DNA, the CDR3 is TGTGCCAGCAGCCCAGATAGCAATCAGCCCCAGCATTTT.

The gene calls are TRBV10-1 and TRBJ2-1; 8 bases align to TRBD1. Germline CDR1 and CDR2: WNHNN and SYGVQD (reference sequence). With 2 bases clipped from V and 8 bases from J, the junction kept 14 bases outside the gene matches. There are 17 residues in the CDR3. The CDR3 nucleotides read TGCGCCAGCAGTGAGGGACCAGGACAGGGTTTTTTCGATGAGCAGTTCTTC. It translates to CASSEGPGQGFFDEQFF.

This rearrangement joins TRBV14 to TRBJ2-3; TRBD2 agrees at 10 bases. The length of the CDR3 is 15 residues. With 4 bases clipped from V and 3 bases from J, the junction kept 4 bases outside the gene matches. CDR1 is SGHDN, CDR2 FVKESK, per germline. CDR3 residues: CASSLGTSATDTQYF. CDR3 DNA: TGTGCCAGCAGCCTAGGGACTAGCGCAACAGATACGCAGTATTTT.

The chain recombines TRBV4-2 with TRBJ1-1; D unresolved. Deletions cut 0 bases from V and 0 bases from J, with 8 bases between. Germline V lookup: CDR1 LGHNA, CDR2 YNFKEQ. This CDR3 spans 15 amino acids. Here the CDR3 DNA reads TGTGCCAGCAGCCAAGAGCCGGCGGTGAACACTGAAGCTTTCTTT. Amino acids: CASSQEPAVNTEAFF.

V gene TRBV6-5 combines with J gene TRBJ2-5, with D tentatively TRBD1 (6 bases). In germline, CDR1 is MNHEY, CDR2 SVGAGI. V gave up 0 bases and J gave up 5 bases, with 10 bases separating them. The CDR3 loop spans 14 amino acids. The CDR3 here is CASSYSTQGETQYF. The CDR3, as DNA: TGTGCCAGCAGTTACTCGACCCAGGGGGAGACCCAGTACTTC.

The chain has TRBV2 and TRBJ1-3; 12 bases map to TRBD1. V shed 3 bases and J 2 bases; nucleotides not matched to a gene: 2. The length of the CDR3 is 16 residues. Germline loops: CDR1 SNHLY, CDR2 FYNNEI. The CDR3 nucleotides read TGTGCCAGCAGTGAGTGGGACAGGGGGCCTGGAAACACCATATATTTT. Translating gives CASSEWDRGPGNTIYF.

The chain carries TRBV19 and TRBJ2-5; D unclear. V lost 3 bases, J lost 2 bases, and 7 bases lay in between. Germline CDR1 LNHDA, CDR2 SQIVND (reference sequence). The CDR3 runs to 13 residues. The DNA of the CDR3 is TGTGCCAGTAGTATGGGCCCGCAAGAGACCCAGTACTTC. It specifies CASSMGPQETQYF.

This rearrangement joins TRBV30 to TRBJ2-5, with TRBD1 matching 11 bases. Near its end, the DNA agrees better with TRBJ2-7, so the J call may be wrong. The germline V gene has CDR1 GTSNPN and CDR2 SVGIG (reference sequence). This CDR3 region has 14 residues. The CDR3 coding sequence is TGTGCCTTAAACCTGGACAGGGGGCTCTACGAGCAGTACTTC. Translated: CALNLDRGLYEQYF.

This clone was recorded once. V and J are TRBV19 and TRBJ2-3; no firm D call. The CDR3 is made up of 13 amino acids. Germline values: CDR1 LNHDA, CDR2 SQIVND (reference sequence). Between the trimmed V and J ends, which lost 5 bases and 2 bases, there was a span of 8 bases. The CDR3 DNA sequence: TGTGCCAGTAGTCCCCGACACACAGATACGCAGTATTTT. As protein: CASSPRHTDTQYF.

This clone has a handful of counts. The CDR3 nucleotides are TGCGCCAGCAGCCAGGGCAGGGAGAACACTGAAGCTTTCTTT. Protein sequence: CASSQGRENTEAFF. The chain links TRBV4-1 to TRBJ1-1; TRBD1 is a possible D gene (5 bases). CDR1 and CDR2 (germline): MGHRA, YSYEKL. This CDR3 contains 14 residues. The ends were cut back, 3 bases at V and 1 base at J, with 9 bases in the middle.

V is TRBV2 and J is TRBJ1-2; 8 bases are a match to TRBD1. Trimming took 6 bases from V and 5 from J; bases not matched to a gene: 14. There are 16 residues in the CDR3. CDR1 and CDR2 (germline): SNHLY, FYNNEI. CDR3 residues: CASRASGQGNVYGYTF. DNA of the CDR3: TGTGCCAGCAGAGCGAGTGGACAGGGAAACGTATATGGCTACACCTTC. Based on the CDR3 plus reference TRBV2 and TRBJ1-2, the full variable domain is EPEVTQTPSHQVTQMGQEVILRCVPISNHLYFYWYRQILGQKVEFLVSFYNNEISEKSEIFDDQFSVERPDGSNFTLKIRSTKLEDSAMYFCASRASGQGNVYGYTFGSGTRLTVV.

This clone was observed a single time. J is TRBJ2-1 and V is TRBV29-1; D call uncertain. Germline values: CDR1 SQVTM, CDR2 ANQGSEA. The germline V and J ends were trimmed by 6 bases and 4 bases, with 16 bases remaining between them. CDR3 length: 14 residues. The CDR3 nucleotides read TGCAGCGTGACATTTAACCTTCGTTACAATGAGCAGTTCTTC. It encodes CSVTFNLRYNEQFF.

This sequence joins TRBV7-9 and TRBJ1-2; 10 bases fit TRBD1. This CDR3 is 13 amino acids long. Germline CDR1 and CDR2: SEHNR and FQNEAQ (reference sequence). V shed 5 bases, J shed 5 bases, and the junction held 2 bases outside the gene matches. DNA of the CDR3: TGTGCCAGCAGCAGGGACAGGGGTTATGGCTACACCTTC. It translates to CASSRDRGYGYTF.

This rearrangement joins TRBV12-5 to TRBJ2-7, with 8 bases fitting TRBD1. V lost 0 bases, J lost 6 bases, and 7 bases stayed unmatched. The length of the CDR3 is 15 residues. CDR1 and CDR2 (germline): LGHNT, FRNRAP. The CDR3 loop reads CASGLVRDRIGEQYF. The DNA of the CDR3 is TGTGCTAGTGGTTTGGTACGGGACAGGATTGGCGAGCAGTACTTC. Looking up the rest from reference TRBV12-5 and TRBJ2-7 gives the full variable domain: DARVTQTPRHKVTEMGQEVTMRCQPILGHNTVFWYRQTMMQGLELLAYFRNRAPLDDSGMPKDRFSAEMPDATLATLKIQPSEPRDSAVYFCASGLVRDRIGEQYFGPGTRLTVT.

This clone was seen a single time. The gene calls are TRBV6-1 and TRBJ2-5; possible D gene TRBD2, 6 bases. V lost 2 bases and J 5 bases, leaving 12 bases between the germline ends. The CDR3 spans 14 residues. Looked up from germline, CDR1 is MNHNS and CDR2 is SASEGT. CDR3 in amino acids: CASSEQGGGETQYF. Written as DNA, the CDR3 is TGTGCCAGCAGTGAACAGGGAGGAGGCGAGACCCAGTACTTC.

This clone has just a few counts. V gene TRBV5-1 combines with J gene TRBJ2-5; D is undetermined. The CDR3 has 16 residues. Germline lookup yields CDR1 SGHRS and CDR2 YFSETQ. The V end lost 6 bases, the J end lost 0 bases, and 18 bases lay between the germline ends. CDR3 protein: CASTKFGESYQETQYF. In DNA form, the CDR3 reads TGCGCCAGCACCAAATTCGGAGAATCATACCAAGAGACCCAGTACTTC.

In its sample, this clone was seen once. J is TRBJ2-1 and V is TRBV7-8, with a tentative D call TRBD2 (6 bases). The CDR3 is 16 residues long. Trimming took off 3 bases at V and 1 base at J, with 13 bases between the two ends. Per germline, CDR1 SGHVS and CDR2 FQNEAQ. The CDR3 sequence: CASSFKGGISYNEQFF. In nucleotides, the CDR3 is TGTGCCAGCAGCTTTAAAGGCGGGATTTCCTACAATGAGCAGTTCTTC.